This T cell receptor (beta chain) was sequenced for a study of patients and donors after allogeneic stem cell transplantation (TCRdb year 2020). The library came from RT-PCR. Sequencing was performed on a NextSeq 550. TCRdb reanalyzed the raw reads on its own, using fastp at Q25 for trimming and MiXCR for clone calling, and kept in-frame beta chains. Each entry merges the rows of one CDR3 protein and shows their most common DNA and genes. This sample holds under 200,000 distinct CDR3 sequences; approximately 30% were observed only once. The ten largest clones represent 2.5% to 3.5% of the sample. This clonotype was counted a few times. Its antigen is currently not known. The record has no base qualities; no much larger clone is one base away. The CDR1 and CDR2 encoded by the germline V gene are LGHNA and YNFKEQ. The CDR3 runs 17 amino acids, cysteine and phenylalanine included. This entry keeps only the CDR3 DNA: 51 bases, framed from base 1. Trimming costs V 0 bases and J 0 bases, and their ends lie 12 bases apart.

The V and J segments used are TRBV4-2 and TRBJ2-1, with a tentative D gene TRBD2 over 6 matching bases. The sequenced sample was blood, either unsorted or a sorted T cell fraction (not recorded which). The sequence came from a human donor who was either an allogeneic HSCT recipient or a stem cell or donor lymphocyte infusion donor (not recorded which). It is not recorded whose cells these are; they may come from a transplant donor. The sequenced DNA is TGTGCCAGCAGCCAAGATCCCCCCGGGAGCTCCTACAATGAGCAGTTCTTC. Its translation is CASSQDPPGSSYNEQFF.